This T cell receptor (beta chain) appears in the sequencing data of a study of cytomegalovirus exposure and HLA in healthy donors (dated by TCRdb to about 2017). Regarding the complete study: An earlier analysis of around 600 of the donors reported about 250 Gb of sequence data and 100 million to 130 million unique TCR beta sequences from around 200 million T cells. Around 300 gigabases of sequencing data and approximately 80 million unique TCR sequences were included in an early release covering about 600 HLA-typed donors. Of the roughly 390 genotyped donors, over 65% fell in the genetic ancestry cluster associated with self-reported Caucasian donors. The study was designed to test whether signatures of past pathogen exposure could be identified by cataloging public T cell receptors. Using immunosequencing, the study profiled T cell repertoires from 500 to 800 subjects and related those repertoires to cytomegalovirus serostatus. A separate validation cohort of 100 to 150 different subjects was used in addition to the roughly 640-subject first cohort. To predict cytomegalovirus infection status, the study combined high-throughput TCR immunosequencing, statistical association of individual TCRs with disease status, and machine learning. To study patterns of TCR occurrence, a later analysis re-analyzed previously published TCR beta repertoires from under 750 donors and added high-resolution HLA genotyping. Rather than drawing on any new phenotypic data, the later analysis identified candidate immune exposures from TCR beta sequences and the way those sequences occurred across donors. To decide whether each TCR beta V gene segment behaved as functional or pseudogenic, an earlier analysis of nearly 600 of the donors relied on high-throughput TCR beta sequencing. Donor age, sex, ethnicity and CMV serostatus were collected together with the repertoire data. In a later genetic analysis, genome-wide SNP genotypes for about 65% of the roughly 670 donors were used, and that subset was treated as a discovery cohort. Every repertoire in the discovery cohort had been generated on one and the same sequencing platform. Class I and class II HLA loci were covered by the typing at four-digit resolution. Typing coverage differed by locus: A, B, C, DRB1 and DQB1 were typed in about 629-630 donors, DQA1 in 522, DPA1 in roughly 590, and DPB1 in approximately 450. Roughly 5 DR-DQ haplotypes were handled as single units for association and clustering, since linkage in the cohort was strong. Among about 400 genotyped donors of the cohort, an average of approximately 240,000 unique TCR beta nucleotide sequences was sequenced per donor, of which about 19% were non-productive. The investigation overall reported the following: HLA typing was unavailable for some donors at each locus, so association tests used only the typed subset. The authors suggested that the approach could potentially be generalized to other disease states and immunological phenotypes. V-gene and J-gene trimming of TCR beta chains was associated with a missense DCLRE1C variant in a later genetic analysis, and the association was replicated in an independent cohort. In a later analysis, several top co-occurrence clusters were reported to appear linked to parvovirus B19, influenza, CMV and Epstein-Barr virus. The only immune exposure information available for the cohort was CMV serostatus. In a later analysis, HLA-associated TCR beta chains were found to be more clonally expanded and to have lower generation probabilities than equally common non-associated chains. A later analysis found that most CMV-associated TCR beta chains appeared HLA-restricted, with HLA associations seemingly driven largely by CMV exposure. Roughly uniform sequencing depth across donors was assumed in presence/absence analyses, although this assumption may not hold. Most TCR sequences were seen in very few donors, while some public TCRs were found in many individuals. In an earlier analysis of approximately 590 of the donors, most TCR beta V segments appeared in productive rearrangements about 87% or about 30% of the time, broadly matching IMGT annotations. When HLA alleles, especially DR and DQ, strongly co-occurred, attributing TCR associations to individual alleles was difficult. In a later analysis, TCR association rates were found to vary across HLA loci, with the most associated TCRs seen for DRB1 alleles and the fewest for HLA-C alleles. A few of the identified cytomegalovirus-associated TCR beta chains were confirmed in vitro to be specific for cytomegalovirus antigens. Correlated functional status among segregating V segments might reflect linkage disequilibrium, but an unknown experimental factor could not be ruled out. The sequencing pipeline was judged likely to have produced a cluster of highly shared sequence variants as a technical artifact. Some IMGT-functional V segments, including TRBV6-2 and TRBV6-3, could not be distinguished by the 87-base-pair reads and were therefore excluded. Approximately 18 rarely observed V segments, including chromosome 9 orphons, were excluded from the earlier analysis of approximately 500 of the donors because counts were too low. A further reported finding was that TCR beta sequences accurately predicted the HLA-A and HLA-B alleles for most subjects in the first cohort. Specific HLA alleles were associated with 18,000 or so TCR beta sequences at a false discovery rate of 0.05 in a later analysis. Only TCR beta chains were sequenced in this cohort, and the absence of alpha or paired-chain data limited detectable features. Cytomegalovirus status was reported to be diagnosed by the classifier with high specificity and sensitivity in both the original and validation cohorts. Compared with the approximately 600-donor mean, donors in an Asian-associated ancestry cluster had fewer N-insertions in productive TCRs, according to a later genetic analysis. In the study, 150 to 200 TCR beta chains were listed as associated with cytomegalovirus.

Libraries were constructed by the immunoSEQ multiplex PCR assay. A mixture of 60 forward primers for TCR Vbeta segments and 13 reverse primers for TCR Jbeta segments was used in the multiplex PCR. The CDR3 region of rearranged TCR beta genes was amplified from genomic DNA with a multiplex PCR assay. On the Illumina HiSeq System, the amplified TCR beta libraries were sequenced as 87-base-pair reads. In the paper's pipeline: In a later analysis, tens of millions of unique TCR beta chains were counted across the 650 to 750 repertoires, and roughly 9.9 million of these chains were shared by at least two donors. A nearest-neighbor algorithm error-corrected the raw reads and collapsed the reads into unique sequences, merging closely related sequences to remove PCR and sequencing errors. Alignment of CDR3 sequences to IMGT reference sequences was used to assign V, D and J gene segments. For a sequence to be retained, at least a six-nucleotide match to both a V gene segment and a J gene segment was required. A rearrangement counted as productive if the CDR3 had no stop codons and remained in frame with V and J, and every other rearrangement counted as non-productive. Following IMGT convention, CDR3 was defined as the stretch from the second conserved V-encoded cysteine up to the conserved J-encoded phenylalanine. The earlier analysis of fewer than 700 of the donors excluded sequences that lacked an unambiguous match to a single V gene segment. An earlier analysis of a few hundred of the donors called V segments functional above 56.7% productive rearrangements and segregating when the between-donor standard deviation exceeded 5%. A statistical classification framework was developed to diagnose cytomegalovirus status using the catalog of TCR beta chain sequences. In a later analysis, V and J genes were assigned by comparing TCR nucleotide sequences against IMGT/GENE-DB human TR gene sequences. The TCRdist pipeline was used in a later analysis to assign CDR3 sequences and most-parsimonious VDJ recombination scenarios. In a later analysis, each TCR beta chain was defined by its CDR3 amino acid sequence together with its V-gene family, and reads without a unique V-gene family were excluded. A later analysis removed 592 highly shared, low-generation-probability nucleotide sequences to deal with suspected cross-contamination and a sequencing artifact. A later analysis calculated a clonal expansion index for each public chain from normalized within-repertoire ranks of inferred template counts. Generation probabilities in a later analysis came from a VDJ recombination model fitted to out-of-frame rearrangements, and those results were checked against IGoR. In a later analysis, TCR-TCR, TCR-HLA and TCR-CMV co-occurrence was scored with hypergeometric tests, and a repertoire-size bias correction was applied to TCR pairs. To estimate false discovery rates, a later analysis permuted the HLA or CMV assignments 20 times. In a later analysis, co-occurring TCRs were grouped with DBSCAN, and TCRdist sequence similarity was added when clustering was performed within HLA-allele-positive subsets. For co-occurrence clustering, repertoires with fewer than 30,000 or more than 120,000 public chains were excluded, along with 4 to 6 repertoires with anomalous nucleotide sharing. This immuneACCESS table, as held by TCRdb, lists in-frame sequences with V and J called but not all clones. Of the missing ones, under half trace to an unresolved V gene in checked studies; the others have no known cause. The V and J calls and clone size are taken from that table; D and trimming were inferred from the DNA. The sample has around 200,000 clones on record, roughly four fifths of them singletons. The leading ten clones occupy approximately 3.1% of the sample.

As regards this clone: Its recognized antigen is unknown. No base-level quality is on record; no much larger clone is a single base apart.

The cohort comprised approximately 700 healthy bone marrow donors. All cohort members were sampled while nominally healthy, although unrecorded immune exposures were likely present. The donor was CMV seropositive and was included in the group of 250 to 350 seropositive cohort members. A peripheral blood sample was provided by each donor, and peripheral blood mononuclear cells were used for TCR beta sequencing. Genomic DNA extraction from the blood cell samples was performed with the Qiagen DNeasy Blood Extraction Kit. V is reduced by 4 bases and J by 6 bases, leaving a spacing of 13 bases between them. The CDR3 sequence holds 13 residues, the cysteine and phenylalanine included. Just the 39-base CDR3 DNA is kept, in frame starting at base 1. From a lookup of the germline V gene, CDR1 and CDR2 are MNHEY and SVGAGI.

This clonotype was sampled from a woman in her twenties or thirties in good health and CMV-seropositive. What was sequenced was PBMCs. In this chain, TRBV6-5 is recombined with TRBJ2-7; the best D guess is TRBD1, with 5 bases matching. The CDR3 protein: CASSFQGSGEQYF. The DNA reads TGTGCCAGCAGTTTCCAGGGATCGGGCGAGCAGTACTTC.